Below are 19 T cell receptor beta chains sequenced from a single sample in a study of Ad26.COV2.S vaccination and SARS-CoV-2 variants. The data were produced by immunoSEQ multiplex PCR, yet TCRdb's version contains in-frame clones alone and is incomplete. The profile shows over 350,000 clones, 75% to 90% of them singletons. Documented treatment: 19 received Ad26.COV2.S at low or high dose, single or two shots; 5 received placebo; per-sample allocation not given. Specimen acquisition occurred on day 63 following the initial vaccine or placebo injection. Sequencing was performed on peripheral blood, taken in a trial of Ad26.COV2.S vaccine versus placebo. Every receptor here comes from a person between 18 and 65 years old who received the Ad26.COV2.S COVID-19 vaccine or a placebo.

V usage is TRBV6-2 or TRBV6-3 and J usage is TRBJ2-2; 7 nucleotides align to TRBD1. CDR1 is MNHEY, CDR2 SVGEGT, per germline. The CDR3 totals 15 residues. Losses at the gene ends were 6 bases for V and 5 bases for J; bases not matched to a gene: 9. CDR3 DNA sequence: TGTGCCAGCAGCCACAGACAGGGTCAGACCGGGGAGCTGTTTTTT. This codes for CASSHRQGQTGELFF.

This chain uses TRBV10-3 with TRBJ1-5, with D possibly TRBD1 on 5 matching bases. The CDR3 runs to 17 residues. The germline V gene has CDR1 ENHRY and CDR2 SYGVKD. Trimming shortened V by 6 bases and J by 1 base, and 19 bases separated the two germline ends. The CDR3 coding sequence is TGTGCCATCAGAAGCTCCAGACAGAGGATAAGCAATCAGCCCCAGCATTTT. Residues: CAIRSSRQRISNQPQHF.

This clone was recorded once. The chain employs TRBV25-1 and TRBJ2-3; D possibly corresponds to TRBD2 (5 bases). CDR1 is MGHDK and CDR2 is SYGVNS in the germline V gene. V shed 6 bases and J shed 0 bases, with 16 bases lying between them. The CDR3 totals 16 residues. In DNA form, the CDR3 reads TGTGCCAGCAGCTTCAATAGGGAGCGGAGCACAGATACGCAGTATTTT. This gives the protein CASSFNRERSTDTQYF.

This chain connects TRBV12-5 to TRBJ2-6; D is undetermined. Germline V gene sequence: CDR1 LGHNT, CDR2 FRNRAP. The CDR3 has 13 amino acids. V was pared by 7 bases and J by 0 bases, with 4 bases between. The CDR3 protein is CASATSGANVLTF. CDR3 bases: TGTGCTAGTGCCACCTCTGGGGCCAACGTCCTGACTTTC.

This rearrangement joins TRBV30 to TRBJ1-1, with TRBD1 identical over 7 bases. This CDR3 contains 16 residues. Germline CDR1 is GTSNPN and CDR2 is SVGIG (reference sequence). V lost 0 bases to trimming and J lost 0 bases; unmatched junction nucleotides: 7. The CDR3 loop reads CAWSVRTGRMNTEAFF. In DNA, the CDR3 is TGTGCCTGGAGTGTACGGACAGGCCGCATGAACACTGAAGCTTTCTTT.

The chain recombines TRBV25-1 with TRBJ1-4, with D unresolved. Deletions cut 3 bases from V and 4 bases from J, with 12 bases between. This CDR3 has 15 residues. The germline CDR1 and CDR2 sequences are MGHDK and SYGVNS. The CDR3 sequence is CASSDSGSHNEKLFF. Written as DNA, the CDR3 is TGTGCCAGCAGTGATTCTGGCAGTCATAATGAAAAACTGTTTTTT.

The chain employs TRBV19 and TRBJ2-1; 10 bases align to TRBD2. The CDR3 spans 15 residues. The germline V gene has CDR1 LNHDA and CDR2 SQIVND (reference sequence). Losses at the gene ends were 2 bases for V and 7 bases for J; bases not matched to a gene: 5. For the CDR3, the DNA is TGTGCCAGTAGTATATTTGGGACTAGCGAGAATGAGCAGTTCTTC. This gives the protein CASSIFGTSENEQFF.

The chain uses TRBV11-2 and TRBJ1-3; 7 nucleotides agree with TRBD1. V shed 6 bases, J shed 2 bases, and the junction held 4 bases outside the gene matches. This CDR3 spans 14 amino acids. In germline, CDR1 is SGHAT, CDR2 FQNNGV. In DNA, the CDR3 is TGTGCCAGCAGTTCAGGACAGGCTGGAAACACCATATATTTT. Amino acid sequence: CASSSGQAGNTIYF.

This clone is a singleton in its sample. The V and J genes are TRBV5-5 and TRBJ1-1; 11 bases map to TRBD1. The germline V gene encodes CDR1 SGHKS and CDR2 YYEKEE (reference sequence). The CDR3 length is 13 residues. After removal of 2 bases from V and 11 bases from J, the junction contained 5 bases not matched to a gene. CDR3 loop: CASSLTDRGHAFF. CDR3 nucleotide sequence: TGTGCCAGCAGCTTAACGGACAGGGGGCATGCTTTCTTT.

The chain links TRBV9 to TRBJ1-3; 9 bases are a match to TRBD1. CDR3 length: 15 amino acids. After removal of 0 bases from V and 3 bases from J, the junction contained 1 base not matched to a gene. Germline assignment: CDR1 SGDLS and CDR2 YYNGEE. The CDR3 here is CASSVGQGGGNTIYF. DNA for the CDR3: TGTGCCAGCAGCGTAGGACAGGGGGGTGGAAACACCATATATTTT.

The rearrangement uses TRBV4-3 and TRBJ1-4; perhaps TRBD1 as D (5 bases). The CDR3 has 15 amino acids. Trimming left V 3 bases short and J 5 bases short, with 13 bases between. CDR1 LGHNA and CDR2 YSLEER come from the germline V gene. CDR3 coding DNA: TGCGCCAGCAGCCAGGGGGACGGCTTAAATGAAAAACTGTTTTTT. Translated, it gives CASSQGDGLNEKLFF.

A word on this clone: The same CDR3 arises from other DNA sequences in this sample as well. This chain links TRBV6-1 with TRBJ1-5; unclear D gene. CDR1 and CDR2 (germline): MNHNS, SASEGT. Trimming removed 2 bases at V and 0 bases at J, with 2 bases between. The CDR3 has 13 amino acids. The DNA for the CDR3 is TGTGCCAGCAGTGAACTTAGCAATCAGCCCCAGCATTTT. Its translation is CASSELSNQPQHF.

Of note for this clone: Other DNA sequences in the sample encode the same CDR3. The J gene is TRBJ1-1, the V gene TRBV29-1; possibly TRBD1 for D (5 bases). CDR1 SQVTM and CDR2 ANQGSEA come from the germline V gene. Between the trimmed V and J ends, which lost 4 bases and 1 base, there was a span of 7 bases. This CDR3 comprises 12 residues. CDR3 in amino acids: CSVGTGNTEAFF. The CDR3 nucleotides read TGCAGCGTTGGAACAGGGAACACTGAAGCTTTCTTT.

The chain recombines TRBV28 with TRBJ2-3, with TRBD2 matching 7 bases. V shed 6 bases, J shed 4 bases, and the junction held 10 bases outside the gene matches. Germline values: CDR1 MDHEN, CDR2 SYDVKM. The CDR3 has 15 amino acids. The CDR3 sequence: CASSPGTMGPDTQYF. For the CDR3, the DNA is TGTGCCAGCAGCCCCGGGACTATGGGCCCAGATACGCAGTATTTT.

This chain uses TRBV7-9 with TRBJ2-2; 7 positions agree with TRBD2. CDR1 is SEHNR, CDR2 FQNEAQ, per germline (reference sequence). Losses at the gene ends were 5 bases for V and 7 bases for J; bases not matched to a gene: 7. The CDR3 has 14 residues. CDR3 residues: CASSNSGSNGELFF. Here the CDR3 DNA reads TGTGCCAGCAGCAATAGCGGGTCTAACGGGGAGCTGTTTTTT.

The chain employs TRBV5-1 and TRBJ2-1, with D tentatively TRBD2 (6 bases). Trimming took off 1 base at V and 4 bases at J, with 15 bases between the two ends. The V gene's germline CDR1 is SGHRS and CDR2 YFSETQ. CDR3 length: 16 amino acids. The CDR3 spells CASSLLGEVRYNEQFF. CDR3 nucleotides: TGCGCCAGCAGCTTGTTGGGGGAGGTCCGATACAATGAGCAGTTCTTC.

This sequence joins TRBV7-8 and TRBJ1-2; 10 nucleotides align to TRBD1. Trimming removed 4 bases from V and 7 bases from J; junction bases left unmatched: 6. The CDR3 runs to 14 residues. In germline, CDR1 is SGHVS, CDR2 FQNEAQ. CDR3 loop: CASSSTGGGGGYTF. Written as DNA, the CDR3 is TGTGCCAGCAGCTCGACAGGGGGCGGGGGTGGCTACACCTTC.

DNA for the CDR3: TGTGCCAGCAGCTTAGATGCGGGGGAGCTGTTTTTT. Translating gives CASSLDAGELFF. The V and J genes are TRBV11-2 and TRBJ2-2; D remains ambiguous. In germline, CDR1 is SGHAT, CDR2 FQNNGV. The length of the CDR3 is 12 residues. The V gene lost 0 bases and the J gene lost 8 bases, with 4 bases spanning the gap. Variable domain in full (rest from reference TRBV11-2 and TRBJ2-2): EAGVAQSPRYKIIEKRQSVAFWCNPISGHATLYWYQQILGQGPKLLIQFQNNGVVDDSQLPKDRFSAERLKGVDSTLKIQPAKLEDSAVYLCASSLDAGELFFGEGSRLTVL.

This rearrangement joins TRBV9 to TRBJ1-1; 10 bases fit TRBD1. The CDR3 loop spans 15 amino acids. Trimming took 0 bases from V and 5 from J; bases not matched to a gene: 4. Germline lookup yields CDR1 SGDLS and CDR2 YYNGEE. This chain's CDR3 is CASSVEGQGWTEAFF. The CDR3 DNA reads as TGTGCCAGCAGCGTAGAGGGACAGGGGTGGACTGAAGCTTTCTTT.